The clone carrying this T cell receptor beta chain occurred many times. Its target is not known. Amplified regions were TCR beta CDR3 sequences from RNA transcripts. When the TCR CDR3 underwent first-round RT-PCR, the HTBI primer set was used. TCRdb re-called the multiplex PCR reads through MiXCR, storing one row per CDR3 protein. The sample has 700,000 or so distinct CDR3 sequences; about 14% are singletons. This sample was included in a study of T cells in Graves' hyperthyroidism and ophthalmopathy. Ophthalmopathy cases scored 3 or more on the Clinical Activity Score and 4 or more on NOSPECS grade, with duration below 3 months. Uncontrolled infection, other autoimmune disease, pregnancy or lactation disqualified patients from enrolment. Study outcomes and limitations: Blood held most thyroid clonotypes expanded above 0.001 frequency. Model predictions of ophthalmopathy came a median approximately seven months before onset.

Germline values: CDR1 SNHLY, CDR2 FYNNEI. CDR3 size: 17 residues. Trimming removed 4 bases from V and 5 bases from J; junction bases left unmatched: 10. This sequence originates from a woman in her fifties or sixties with Graves' ophthalmopathy. Sequenced: blood. J is TRBJ2-2 and V is TRBV2, with 10 nucleotides matching TRBD2. The CDR3, as DNA: TGTGCCAGCAGTGCTGCCGCTAGCGGGAGTGGAACCGGGGAGCTGTTTTTT. Protein sequence: CASSAAASGSGTGELFF.